Listed here are 17 T cell receptor beta chains from one sample, sequenced in a study of regulatory T cells in long-lasting Graves disease. Arm-PCR of CDR3 regions and iRepertoire HTBI primers were used to build TCR beta libraries. One entry per CDR3 protein, called by TCRdb with MiXCR from the multiplex PCR reads. Of about 540,000 distinct CDR3 sequences listed, roughly 13% were seen once; the top ten hold 10%. Time point meaning: newly diagnosed GD, antithyroid drugs for less than 3 months. PBMCs provided the RNA from which the TCR library was made. This sample also belongs to another study, concerning T cells in Graves' hyperthyroidism and ophthalmopathy.

Sequenced material: peripheral blood mononuclear cells (PBMCs), taken at new diagnosis, from a patient treated with antithyroid drugs. The receptors originated from a man aged 30 to 39 with Graves disease.

This clonotype was seen repeatedly, ten times or more. The rearrangement links TRBV12-3 or TRBV12-4 to TRBJ2-7; TRBD2 matches at 10 bases. Trimming removed 4 bases from V and 2 bases from J; junction bases left unmatched: 5. The CDR3 consists of 15 residues. The CDR3 sequence: CASSSLLAGAYEQYF. CDR3 bases: TGTGCCAGCAGTTCTCTTCTAGCGGGAGCCTACGAGCAGTACTTC.

This clonotype was observed many times. The J gene is TRBJ2-5, the V gene TRBV29-1; D might be TRBD1 (5 bases). The CDR3 spans 12 residues. The V gene lost 5 bases and the J gene lost 3 bases, with 10 bases spanning the gap. Germline V gives CDR1 SQVTM, CDR2 ANQGSEA. CDR3 sequence reads: CSVSGAKETQYF. DNA for the CDR3: TGCAGCGTTTCTGGGGCAAAAGAGACCCAGTACTTC. Filled out from reference TRBV29-1 and TRBJ2-5, the complete variable domain reads SAVISQKPSRDICQRGTSLTIQCQVDSQVTMMFWYRQQPGQSLTLIATANQGSEATYESGFVIDKFPISRPNLTFSTLTVSNMSPEDSSIYLCSVSGAKETQYFGPGTRLLVL.

This clonotype was seen a handful of times. V and J are TRBV19 and TRBJ2-5; 8 bases fit TRBD1. V lost 5 bases and J lost 3; bases outside the gene matches: 2. Germline-derived CDR1 and CDR2 are LNHDA and SQIVND (reference sequence). The CDR3 extends over 13 amino acids. CDR3 DNA: TGTGCCAGTAGTGGACAGGGTGAAGAGACCCAGTACTTC. This translates into CASSGQGEETQYF.

This clonotype was recorded at least ten times. The rearrangement uses TRBV2 and TRBJ2-6, with D hard to call. V lost 4 bases, J lost 3 bases, and 7 bases lay in between. The CDR3 loop spans 14 amino acids. Per the germline V gene, CDR1 is SNHLY and CDR2 is FYNNEI. Here the CDR3 DNA reads TGTGCCAGCAGTGTTTCTCGTGGGGCCAACGTCCTGACTTTC. Its protein product is CASSVSRGANVLTF. The variable domain in full, completed from reference TRBV2 and TRBJ2-6, reads EPEVTQTPSHQVTQMGQEVILRCVPISNHLYFYWYRQILGQKVEFLVSFYNNEISEKSEIFDDQFSVERPDGSNFTLKIRSTKLEDSAMYFCASSVSRGANVLTFGAGSRLTVL.

In this sample, this clonotype turned up many times. The chain links TRBV7-2 to TRBJ2-1; 7 nucleotides line up with TRBD2. This CDR3 is built from 12 residues. Germline CDR1 is SGHTA and CDR2 is FQGNSA. After removal of 4 bases from V and 9 bases from J, the junction contained 3 bases not matched to a gene. The CDR3 nucleotides are TGTGCCAGCAGCTCGCGCGGGGGTGAGCAGTTCTTC. Translated, it gives CASSSRGGEQFF.

This clonotype was seen ten or more times. V usage is TRBV18 and J usage is TRBJ1-1; D is perhaps TRBD1 (5 bases). Per the germline V gene, CDR1 is KGHSH and CDR2 is LQKENI. Trimming took off 2 bases at V and 2 bases at J, with 12 bases between the two ends. The CDR3 sequence is 15 residues long. CDR3 in amino acids: CASSPGTGTNTEAFF. The CDR3 DNA reads as TGTGCCAGCTCACCAGGAACAGGCACCAACACTGAAGCTTTCTTT.

In this sample, this clonotype turned up many times. The rearrangement uses TRBV10-1 and TRBJ1-5; D is perhaps TRBD1 (6 bases). V gave up 8 bases and J gave up 4 bases, with 12 bases separating them. Per the germline V gene, CDR1 is WNHNN and CDR2 is SYGVQD (reference sequence). The CDR3 spans 13 residues. CDR3 loop: CASSEQGNQPQHF. DNA for the CDR3: TGCGCCAGCTCCGAACAGGGAAATCAGCCCCAGCATTTT.

This clonotype was recorded at least ten times. The gene calls are TRBV6-1 and TRBJ2-2, with D tentatively TRBD1 or TRBD2 (5 bases each). CDR1 is MNHNS and CDR2 is SASEGT in the germline V gene. V lost 5 bases and J lost 5, with 15 bases in between. The CDR3 consists of 15 residues. The CDR3: CASSPPGALTGELFF. DNA for the CDR3: TGTGCCAGCAGTCCTCCCGGGGCGCTTACCGGGGAGCTGTTTTTT.

In its sample, this clonotype was seen many times. This rearrangement joins TRBV12-3 or TRBV12-4 to TRBJ1-1, with unresolved D. The CDR3 is made up of 13 amino acids. The ends were cut back, 6 bases at V and 8 bases at J, with 16 bases in the middle. The CDR3 is CASSHGLEEEAFF. For the CDR3, the DNA is TGTGCCAGCAGCCATGGGTTGGAGGAAGAAGCTTTCTTT.

This clonotype was seen more than once but under ten times. The rearrangement links TRBV20-1 to TRBJ2-1, with D maybe TRBD1 (5 bases). V was cut by 3 bases and J by 10 bases, with 19 bases left in between. The CDR3 is made up of 14 amino acids. The germline CDR1 and CDR2 sequences are DFQATT and SNEGSKA (reference sequence). Written as DNA, the CDR3 is TGCAGTGCTAGTAAAAGCGCACTAAGGGGAGAGCAGTTCTTC. It is translated as CSASKSALRGEQFF.

This chain's CDR3 is CASSRGVDTEAFF. The CDR3 nucleotides read TGTGCCAGTAGTAGAGGGGTTGACACTGAAGCTTTCTTT. The chain employs TRBV19 and TRBJ1-1; TRBD1 might be the D (5 bases). Germline V lookup: CDR1 LNHDA, CDR2 SQIVND (reference sequence). V shed 4 bases and J shed 3 bases, with 9 bases lying between them. The CDR3 extends over 13 amino acids.

This clonotype has ten or more counts. CDR3 residues: CASNEGAADTQYF. The CDR3 DNA reads TGTGCCAGCAATGAGGGAGCGGCAGATACGCAGTATTTT. V is TRBV2 and J is TRBJ2-3; possible D gene TRBD2, 5 bases. V was shortened by 7 bases and J by 4 bases, with 12 bases between the two germline ends. Germline V gene lookup returns CDR1 SNHLY and CDR2 FYNNEI. This CDR3 is built from 13 residues.

The chain links TRBV12-3 or TRBV12-4 to TRBJ2-2, with 9 bases aligning to TRBD2. V was pared by 2 bases and J by 2 bases, with 3 bases of the junction left unmatched. The CDR3 loop spans 16 amino acids. This chain's CDR3 is CASSLRSGRNTGELFF. Written as DNA, the CDR3 is TGTGCCAGCAGTTTACGTAGCGGGAGAAACACCGGGGAGCTGTTTTTT.

In its sample, this clonotype was seen many times. This chain connects TRBV12-3 or TRBV12-4 to TRBJ2-3; D is possibly TRBD1 or TRBD2 (5 bases each). The CDR3 runs to 14 residues. V was pared by 6 bases and J by 3 bases, with 13 bases between. CDR3 nucleotides: TGTGCCAGCAGAACGGAAGAGGGGACAGATACGCAGTATTTT. It specifies CASRTEEGTDTQYF.

This clonotype was counted a few times. V is TRBV4-1 and J is TRBJ2-5, with TRBD2 as a possible D gene (5 bases). The germline gives CDR1 MGHRA, CDR2 YSYEKL. The V end lost 1 base, the J end lost 1 base, and 10 bases lay between the germline ends. This CDR3 region has 15 residues. The DNA for the CDR3 is TGCGCCAGCAGCCAAGTAGGACTGATCCAAGAGACCCAGTACTTC. It is translated as CASSQVGLIQETQYF.

This clonotype was counted a few times. The chain couples TRBV18 to TRBJ2-3; possibly TRBD2 for D (6 bases). Trimming removed 1 base from V and 4 bases from J, with 15 bases in between. The CDR3 covers 16 residues. The germline gives CDR1 KGHSH, CDR2 LQKENI. The CDR3 loop reads CASSPLSRRDSDTQYF. In nucleotides, the CDR3 is TGTGCCAGCTCACCACTTTCCAGGAGGGATTCAGATACGCAGTATTTT.

A note on this clonotype: This sequence is one base from a far larger clone and is likely a read error. V and J are TRBV11-2 and TRBJ2-1, with D uncertain. This CDR3 is built from 12 residues. Germline V gene lookup returns CDR1 SGHAT and CDR2 FQNNGV. CDR3 coding DNA: TGCGCCAGCAGCCACGAAAGTAATGAGCAGTTCTTC. As protein: CASSHESNEQFF.